Following are 23 T cell receptor beta chains from one sample sequenced in a study of blood T cell repertoires in COVID-19. TCRdb's copy holds only in-frame clones and misses some; the assay was immunoSEQ multiplex PCR. The profile shows fewer than 150,000 clones, 65% to 80% of them singletons. Input material: peripheral blood. The receptors stem from a human donor with acute or convalescent COVID-19. The donor label of this sample is uncertain.

The chain has TRBV11-2 and TRBJ2-7; 7 nucleotides agree with TRBD1. The V gene's germline CDR1 is SGHAT and CDR2 FQNNGV. Germline trimming cut 5 bases from V and 3 bases from J; bases unmatched to any gene: 1. The CDR3 totals 12 residues. CDR3 amino acids: CASSPGGYEQYV. As DNA, the CDR3 is TGTGCCAGCAGCCCAGGGGGCTACGAGCAGTACGTC.

CDR3 region: CASSESLSWSNEQFF. The CDR3 bases are TGTGCCAGCAGTGAGTCACTTAGCTGGAGCAATGAGCAGTTCTTC. This rearrangement joins TRBV2 to TRBJ2-1, with unresolved D. Germline CDR1 reads SNHLY; CDR2 reads FYNNEI. The CDR3 spans 15 residues. The germline V and J ends were trimmed by 3 bases and 6 bases, with 15 bases remaining between them.

For the CDR3, the DNA is TGTGCCAGCAGCTGGACAGCTAGCACAGATACGCAGTATTTT. It encodes CASSWTASTDTQYF. The chain is built from TRBV25-1 and TRBJ2-3, with D perhaps TRBD1 (6 bases). The V and J ends lost 6 bases and 0 bases respectively, with 10 bases between them. The V gene's germline CDR1 is MGHDK and CDR2 SYGVNS. The CDR3 has 14 residues.

The chain recombines TRBV5-1 with TRBJ1-6; 10 nucleotides align to TRBD1. J lost 10 bases, V lost 4 bases, and 17 bases had no gene match. The V gene's germline CDR1 is SGHRS and CDR2 YFSETQ. CDR3 length equals 18 residues. The chain's CDR3 is CASSRVPPGQGRESPLHF. The CDR3, as DNA: TGCGCCAGCAGCCGCGTACCCCCGGGACAGGGGCGTGAATCACCCCTCCACTTT.

The chain carries TRBV6-5 and TRBJ2-5, with D perhaps matching TRBD2 (7 bases). Trimming took off 6 bases at V and 5 bases at J, with 19 bases between the two ends. CDR1 is MNHEY, CDR2 SVGAGI, per germline. The CDR3 contains 15 residues. DNA for the CDR3: TGTGCCAGCAGCAGGGGCGGCGGGGGAGTGGAGACCCAGTACTTC. Translation: CASSRGGGGVETQYF.

A single count supports this clone. The rearrangement links TRBV28 to TRBJ1-2; D gene ambiguous. There are 13 residues in the CDR3. V was pared by 7 bases and J by 7 bases, with 16 bases between. Germline assignment: CDR1 MDHEN and CDR2 SYDVKM. The CDR3 sequence: CASINTRGSGYTF. CDR3 DNA sequence: TGTGCCAGCATCAACACCCGGGGATCTGGCTACACCTTC.

The genes are TRBV18 and TRBJ2-3; TRBD2 aligns across 10 bases. Germline V gene data show CDR1 as KGHSH and CDR2 as LQKENI. The V segment lost 6 bases and the J segment 5 bases; nucleotides outside the gene matches: 11. The CDR3 extends over 16 amino acids. The CDR3, as DNA: TGTGCCAGCTCTCGAGCCGGCACTAGCGGGGAAGATACGCAGTATTTT. Translating gives CASSRAGTSGEDTQYF.

This clone has a handful of counts. J is TRBJ2-7 and V is TRBV6-1; 8 bases align to TRBD1. Germline V gene sequence: CDR1 MNHNS, CDR2 SASEGT. V lost 4 bases and J lost 0; bases outside the gene matches: 11. This CDR3 spans 17 amino acids. CDR3 in amino acids: CASSGTTGVIFSYEQYF. CDR3 bases: TGTGCCAGCAGTGGGACGACAGGGGTAATTTTCTCCTACGAGCAGTACTTC.

The chain uses TRBV5-1 and TRBJ1-2, with 8 bases fitting TRBD1. The junction had 7 bases not matched to a gene; V was cut back by 4 bases and J by 5 bases. Germline V gene sequence: CDR1 SGHRS, CDR2 YFSETQ. The CDR3 has 14 residues. CDR3 in amino acids: CASSHPGQEYGYTF. Written as DNA, the CDR3 is TGCGCCAGCAGCCACCCGGGACAGGAATATGGCTACACCTTC. Full variable domain (rest looked up from reference TRBV5-1 and TRBJ1-2): KAGVTQTPRYLIKTRGQQVTLSCSPISGHRSVSWYQQTPGQGLQFLFEYFSETQRNKGNFPGRFSGRQFSNSRSEMNVSTLELGDSALYLCASSHPGQEYGYTFGSGTRLTVV.

This clone was detected many times. The chain combines TRBV19 with TRBJ2-7; possible D gene TRBD2, 6 bases. The CDR3 sequence is 15 residues long. Germline values: CDR1 LNHDA, CDR2 SQIVND (reference sequence). Trimming shortened V by 2 bases and J by 4 bases, and 15 bases separated the two germline ends. The CDR3, as DNA: TGTGCCAGTAGTATACGAGCGGAGGGGAGGTACGAGCAGTACTTC. Amino acids: CASSIRAEGRYEQYF.

The CDR3 here is CAISESTGGSYEQYF. As DNA, the CDR3 is TGTGCCATCAGTGAGTCAACGGGAGGCTCCTACGAGCAGTACTTC. The rearrangement links TRBV10-3 to TRBJ2-7, with TRBD2 matching over 7 bases. Germline CDR1 and CDR2: ENHRY and SYGVKD. The CDR3 runs 15 residues. V was clipped by 0 bases and J by 0 bases; unmatched bases: 2.

The chain combines TRBV4-1 with TRBJ2-5, with 7 positions matching TRBD2. The length of the CDR3 is 15 residues. The junction had 11 bases not matched to a gene; V was cut back by 5 bases and J by 5 bases. The germline CDR1 and CDR2 sequences are MGHRA and YSYEKL. Here the CDR3 DNA reads TGCGCCAGCAGCGAATCCCCAACTAGCGTGGAGACCCAGTACTTC. Its translation: CASSESPTSVETQYF.

This chain links TRBV2 with TRBJ1-5; a weak D match, TRBD1 (5 bases). Trimming cost V 2 bases and J 0 bases, with 14 bases left between them. This CDR3 region has 17 residues. Germline V lookup: CDR1 SNHLY, CDR2 FYNNEI. The CDR3 DNA is TGTGCCAGCAGTGAAACCAGGGCCGTGAATAGCAATCAGCCCCAGCATTTT. It is translated as CASSETRAVNSNQPQHF.

The table lists this clone with a few counts. The CDR3 region has the DNA TGTGCCAGCTCGCCGGGGGTGGGTCAGCCCCAGCATTTT. Amino acid sequence: CASSPGVGQPQHF. The V and J genes are TRBV18 and TRBJ1-5; possible D gene TRBD1, 5 bases. Germline V gene sequence: CDR1 KGHSH, CDR2 LQKENI. The V end lost 6 bases, the J end lost 6 bases, and 12 bases lay between the germline ends. The CDR3 covers 13 residues.

The chain employs TRBV2 and TRBJ2-1, with 8 bases fitting TRBD1. CDR1 SNHLY and CDR2 FYNNEI come from the germline V gene. The CDR3 is 15 residues long. Germline trimming cut 5 bases from V and 6 bases from J; bases unmatched to any gene: 9. The CDR3: CASSLQGAFGNEQFF. DNA of the CDR3: TGTGCCAGCAGTCTGCAGGGGGCTTTTGGCAATGAGCAGTTCTTC.

The V call is TRBV6-5, the J call TRBJ2-5, with D perhaps TRBD2 (6 bases). The V and J ends lost 6 bases and 3 bases respectively, with 17 bases between them. CDR1 is MNHEY, CDR2 SVGAGI, per germline. The CDR3 loop spans 15 amino acids. CDR3 DNA sequence: TGTGCCAGCAGATTGAGGGGCGGAGGGGAAGAGACCCAGTACTTC. Translating gives CASRLRGGGEETQYF.

J is TRBJ2-4 and V is TRBV30, with D hard to call. V dropped 1 base and J dropped 0 bases, with 10 bases sitting between them. CDR3 length: 15 residues. Germline V gene data show CDR1 as GTSNPN and CDR2 as SVGIG (reference sequence). CDR3 sequence (DNA): TGTGCCTGGAGTGCCAACCCTATAGCCAAAAACATTCAGTACTTC. This gives the protein CAWSANPIAKNIQYF.

The chain is built from TRBV4-1 and TRBJ2-1; 8 nucleotides agree with TRBD2. From germline, CDR1 is MGHRA and CDR2 YSYEKL. This CDR3 is 15 amino acids long. Trimming at V came to 2 bases and at J to 6 bases, leaving 6 bases not matched to a gene. CDR3 amino acids: CASSQPPGGINEQFF. The CDR3 nucleotides read TGCGCCAGCAGCCAACCCCCGGGAGGGATCAATGAGCAGTTCTTC.

The chain recombines TRBV6-1 with TRBJ1-5; D gene uncertain. This CDR3 region has 16 residues. V was clipped by 4 bases and J by 1 base, with 14 bases between them. Germline-derived CDR1 and CDR2 are MNHNS and SASEGT. The CDR3 DNA sequence: TGTGCCAGCAGTGGCCTGTCGTCGAGGAGCAATCAGCCCCAGCATTTT. Amino acids: CASSGLSSRSNQPQHF.

This clone was picked up a small number of times. The chain combines TRBV5-3 with TRBJ2-7; 10 bases map to TRBD2. TRBV5-3 is placed among ORFs of uncertain function. J lost 2 bases, V lost 4 bases, and 9 bases had no gene match. This CDR3 spans 16 amino acids. In DNA form, the CDR3 reads TGTGCCAGAAGCGTCGCCGGGACTAGCGCCCCCTACGAGCAGTACGTC. This gives the protein CARSVAGTSAPYEQYV.

This CDR3 is CAISEAGVNQPQHF. The DNA for the CDR3 is TGTGCCATCAGTGAGGCAGGGGTCAATCAGCCCCAGCATTTT. The V gene is TRBV10-3, the J gene TRBJ1-5; TRBD1 might be the D (6 bases). Trimming left V 2 bases short and J 3 bases short, with 8 bases between. CDR1 and CDR2 from the germline V gene are ENHRY and SYGVKD. This CDR3 region has 14 residues.

The V call is TRBV5-1, the J call TRBJ1-6; perhaps TRBD1 as D (6 bases). Trimming pared 4 bases from V and 8 bases from J, leaving 13 bases between. Germline values: CDR1 SGHRS, CDR2 YFSETQ. The CDR3 is made up of 14 amino acids. The CDR3 nucleotides are TGCGCCAGCAGCCCGGGGACAAGTGATTCACCCCTCCACTTT. Its translation is CASSPGTSDSPLHF.

The chain couples TRBV28 to TRBJ1-1, with 7 bases aligning to TRBD1. In germline, CDR1 is MDHEN, CDR2 SYDVKM. With V trimmed by 4 bases and J by 8 bases, 1 base remained unmatched. The CDR3 totals 11 residues. The CDR3 protein is CASSSRGEAFF. The CDR3 DNA reads as TGTGCCAGCAGTTCCAGGGGGGAAGCTTTCTTT.